This TCR beta chain emerged from a study of CD8+CD57+ T cells in acquired aplastic anemia (dated by TCRdb to 2016 to 2018). Regarding the study in general: On average, sorted CD4+ and CD8+ cells yielded 3.2 ug of extracted DNA, with a range of about 0.19 to 30 ug. CD8+CD57+ expansion was defined as a frequency above the mean frequency observed in healthy subjects.

Flow cytometry had shown CD8+CD57+ cell expansion in the patients selected for sequencing. Every patient had a diagnosis of severe acquired aplastic anemia based on International Study of Aplastic Anemia and Agranulocytosis and Camitta criteria. At the time blood was sampled, none of the patients had received any therapy. TCR repertoires of sorted CD4+ and CD8+ blood T cells from severe aplastic anemia patients and healthy subjects were deep-sequenced in the study. Patients were enrolled under clinicaltrials.gov protocols 00001620, 01623167, 00001397, 00071045, 00081523 and 00961064 in the USA. Ficoll-Paque density gradient centrifugation was used to isolate peripheral blood mononuclear cells. Before DNA extraction, CD4+ and CD8+ T cells were sorted with FACS or magnetic beads. This clonotype was recorded a few times. Its cognate antigen has yet to be identified. No much larger clone is present one base from it, and per-base qualities are unavailable.

The V end gives up 6 bases and the J end 5 bases, leaving 6 bases in the junction not matched to a gene. The CDR3 covers 14 residues, taking in both the cysteine and the phenylalanine. Only CDR3 DNA remains: 42 bases, in frame from the first base. CDR1 and CDR2 were assigned from the germline V gene (reference sequence) as SEHNR and FQNEAQ. Profiling of TCR beta VDJ combinations and CDR3 sequences used genomic DNA as the template. An Illumina HiSeq 2000 was the platform used for TCR repertoire sequencing. In the authors' own workflow: TRBV/TRBJ rearrangement plots, CDR3 size and DJ length profiles, and Simpson's diversity index were used to evaluate the repertoires. The most abundant DNA sequence in the deep sequencing data was defined as the immunodominant clone. CDR3 amino acid sequences were checked for sharing across subjects and were also compared against the VDJdb database and published repertoires. The public reads were reanalyzed by TCRdb: fastp trimming at Q25, MiXCR alignment, in-frame beta chains only. Rows are unified per CDR3 protein, each entry keeping the most common DNA and genes. TCRdb, rather than the study authors, made the V and J calls. The sample contains fewer than 200,000 distinct CDR3 sequences, over 55% of them found a single time. The top ten hold 35% to 50% of the sample.

The paper as a whole reports these results and caveats: Although 25 to 30 CD8+ CDR3 sequences were shared by patients and controls, these sequences appeared highly expressed in patients and within the immunodominant clones of patients. CD8+ Simpson's diversity did not differ significantly between patients and healthy controls (P=0.060).

This receptor chain uses TRBV7-9 and TRBJ2-7; 11 junctional bases match TRBD1. The sequencing input was sorted CD4+, CD8+, or CD8+CD57+ T cells (not recorded which) from PBMCs. The TCR originated in a human donor with aplastic anemia. The encoded CDR3 is CASRAGQGANEQYF. The DNA is TGTGCCAGCAGAGCAGGACAGGGGGCCAACGAGCAGTACTTC. Here the CDR3 is joined to the reference TRBV7-9 and TRBJ2-7 genes, and the full variable domain is: DTGVSQNPRHKITKRGQNVTFRCDPISEHNRLYWYRQTLGQGPEFLTYFQNEAQLEKSRLLSDRFSAERPKGSFSTLEIQRTEQGDSAMYLCASRAGQGANEQYFGPGTRLTVT.